This TCR beta chain comes out of a study of CD8+ T cells in alopecia areata. The V end was cut by 3 bases, the J end by 2 bases, with 12 bases between. Germline-derived CDR1 and CDR2 are SEHNR and FQNEAQ (reference sequence). CDR3 length: 15 amino acids. It was cDNA, reverse transcribed from extracted RNA, that served as the sequencing template. Measured with immunoSEQ multiplex PCR; TCRdb has only the in-frame clones, and not every one. The sample consists of about 180,000 clones, approximately 55% of them appearing once. The sample's treatment: oral pan-JAK inhibitor, 5-10 mg twice daily. The chain employs TRBV7-9 and TRBJ2-3, with unresolved D. This receptor was identified in a human donor with alopecia areata. Sequenced material: CD8+ T cells sorted from blood, taken at week 24, from a patient treated with tofacitinib. CDR3 sequence reads: CASSFGGINTDTQYF. The CDR3 bases are TGTGCCAGCAGCTTTGGTGGGATCAACACAGATACGCAGTATTTT. The complete variable domain, with remaining parts taken from reference TRBV7-9 and TRBJ2-3, reads DTGVSQNPRHKITKRGQNVTFRCDPISEHNRLYWYRQTLGQGPEFLTYFQNEAQLEKSRLLSDRFSAERPKGSFSTLEIQRTEQGDSAMYLCASSFGGINTDTQYFGPGTRLTVL.